This T cell receptor (beta chain) was sequenced for a study of tumor and adjacent non-tumor tissue in lung cancer. Study-level results: Higher tumor TCR diversity was associated with shorter survival.

This sample's RNA came from whole unsorted tissue. Concerning this clonotype itself: Its antigen is not identified. The CDR3 carries no conserved terminal phenylalanine or tryptophan, so it likely arises from a read error.

The library came from three nested PCR rounds adapted from ARM-PCR protocols. One entry per CDR3 protein, called by TCRdb with MiXCR from the multiplex PCR reads. The data show 200,000 to 250,000 distinct CDR3 sequences, about two thirds seen once. Germline V gene data show CDR1 as LGHNA and CDR2 as YNFKEQ. This CDR3 contains 17 residues. V was pared by 0 bases and J by 2 bases, with 14 bases between. Sample: lung tumor tissue. The chain employs TRBV4-2 and TRBJ2-1; D might be TRBD1 or TRBD2, each matching 5 bases. This clonotype was obtained from a man between 60 and 75 years old with non-small cell lung cancer. This CDR3 is CASSQESRRGPYNEQFL. CDR3 nucleotide sequence: TGTGCCAGCAGCCAAGAGAGTAGAAGGGGACCCTACAATGAGCAGTTCTTA.